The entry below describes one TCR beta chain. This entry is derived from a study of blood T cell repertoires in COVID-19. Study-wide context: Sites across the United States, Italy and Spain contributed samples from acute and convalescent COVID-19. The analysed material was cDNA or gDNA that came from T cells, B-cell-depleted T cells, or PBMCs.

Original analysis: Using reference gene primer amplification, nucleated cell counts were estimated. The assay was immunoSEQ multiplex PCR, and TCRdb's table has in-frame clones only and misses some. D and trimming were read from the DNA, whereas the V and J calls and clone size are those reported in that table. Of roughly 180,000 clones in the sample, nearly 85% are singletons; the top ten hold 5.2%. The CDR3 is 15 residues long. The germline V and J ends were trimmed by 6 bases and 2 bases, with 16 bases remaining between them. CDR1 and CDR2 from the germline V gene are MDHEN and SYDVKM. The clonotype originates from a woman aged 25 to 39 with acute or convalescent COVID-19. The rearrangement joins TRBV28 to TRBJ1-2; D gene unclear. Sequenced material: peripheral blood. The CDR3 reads CASRPWRAVNYGYTF. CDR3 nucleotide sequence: TGTGCCAGCAGGCCTTGGAGGGCGGTGAACTATGGCTACACCTTC.